A selection of T cell receptor beta chains follows, all from one sample in a study of cytomegalovirus exposure and HLA in healthy donors. TCRdb's table, derived via immunoSEQ multiplex PCR, lists solely in-frame clones and lacks some. The sample holds more than 95,000 clones; around 64% are singletons and the top ten take 3.2%. The sample consisted of PBMCs. The receptors here all came from a man between 60 and 70 years old in good health and CMV-seronegative. Each CDR3 is given with its conserved first and last residue. The D gene is left open where the match is weak. Size values are once, few and many counts, or a class for expanded clones, and some rows have none.

clone_size j_call d_call v_call cdr3_nt cdr3_aa
NA TRBJ2-3 NA TRBV10-1 TGCGCCAGCAGAAACAGGGTTGGGGATACGCAGTATTTT CASRNRVGDTQYF
NA TRBJ1-6 NA TRBV28 TGTGCCAGCAGTTTATGGACAGGAAATAATTCACCCCTCCACTTT CASSLWTGNNSPLHF
once TRBJ2-1 NA TRBV28 TGTGCCAGCAGTCTGCTTCGGAATGAGCAGTTCTTC CASSLLRNEQFF
NA TRBJ2-1 NA TRBV19 TGTGCCAGTAGTATGGGCGGAGTTAGCGCGGGTGAGCAGTTCTTC CASSMGGVSAGEQFF
few TRBJ1-2 TRBD1 TRBV2 TGTGCCAGCAACCCCAGGGGGGCCAACTATGGCTACACCTTC CASNPRGANYGYTF
NA TRBJ2-2 TRBD2 TRBV7-3 TGTGCCAGCAGCCCCGGGGGGGGCGTCACCGGGGAGCTGTTTTTT CASSPGGGVTGELFF
few TRBJ2-1 NA TRBV27 TGTGCCAGCAGTTCACCATTCGACTCAAACAATGAGCAGTTCTTC CASSSPFDSNNEQFF
NA TRBJ2-3 NA TRBV14 TGTGCCAGCAGCAACTTGGGCGGCACAGATACGCAGTATTTT CASSNLGGTDTQYF
once TRBJ1-1 NA TRBV4-2 TGTGCCAGCAGCCAAGTAACGGGGAACTCTGAAGCTTTCTTT CASSQVTGNSEAFF
NA TRBJ1-6 TRBD1 TRBV16 TGTGCCAGCAGCCGACTGCGACAGGGGGCCAATTCACCCCTCCACTTT CASSRLRQGANSPLHF
NA TRBJ2-3 TRBD2 TRBV2 TGTGCCAGCAGTGAGGGAGGACTAGCGGGGGGCCGTCCGCAGTATTTT CASSEGGLAGGRPQYF
NA TRBJ1-2 NA TRBV9 TGTGCCAGCAGCGTATGGGACACGGCCTATGGCTACACCTTC CASSVWDTAYGYTF
once TRBJ1-3 NA TRBV28 TGTGCCAGCATCCCCCCGGGAGGGGCTGGAAACACCATATATTTT CASIPPGGAGNTIYF
NA TRBJ1-2 NA TRBV7-3 TGTGCCAGCAGCTTAGCAGGGGCCGGCTACACCTTC CASSLAGAGYTF
NA TRBJ2-7 TRBD2 TRBV5-5 TGTGCCAGCAGCCGCCTCTCTGGGGCGGGAGTAAACGAGCAGTACTTC CASSRLSGAGVNEQYF
few TRBJ2-5 TRBD2 TRBV4-1 TGCGCCAGCAGCCAAGACCGCCTAGCGGGCCCCCAAGAGACCCAGTACTTC CASSQDRLAGPQETQYF
NA TRBJ2-5 NA TRBV7-7 TGTGCCAGCAGCTTAAATAGCGGAGATCAAGAGACCCAGTACTTC CASSLNSGDQETQYF
NA TRBJ2-7 NA TRBV2 TGTGCCAGCAGTGATCGGGGCTACGAGCAGTACTTC CASSDRGYEQYF
NA TRBJ2-7 NA TRBV9 TGTGCCAGCAGCGTAGAGGGGGGGGCCGCCTACGAGCAGTACTTC CASSVEGGAAYEQYF